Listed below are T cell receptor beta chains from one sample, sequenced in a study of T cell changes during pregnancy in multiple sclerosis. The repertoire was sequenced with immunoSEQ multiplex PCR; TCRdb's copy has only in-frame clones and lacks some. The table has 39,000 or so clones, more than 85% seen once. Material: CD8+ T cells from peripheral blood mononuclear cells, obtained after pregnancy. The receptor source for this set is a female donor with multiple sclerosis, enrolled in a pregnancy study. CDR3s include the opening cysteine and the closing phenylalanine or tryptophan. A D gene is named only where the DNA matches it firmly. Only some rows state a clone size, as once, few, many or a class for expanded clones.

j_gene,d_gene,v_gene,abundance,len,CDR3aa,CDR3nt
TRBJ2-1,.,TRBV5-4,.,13,CASSLGRGGEQFF,TGTGCCAGCAGCTTAGGGAGGGGGGGTGAGCAGTTCTTC
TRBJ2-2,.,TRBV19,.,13,CASSIAGAGELFF,TGTGCCAGTAGTATAGCGGGAGCCGGGGAGCTGTTTTTT
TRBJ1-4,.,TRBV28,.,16,CASSLGTFGTNEKLFF,TGTGCCAGCAGTTTAGGAACATTCGGGACTAATGAAAAACTGTTTTTT
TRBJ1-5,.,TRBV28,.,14,CASSSPRGHQPQHF,TGTGCCAGCAGTTCCCCCAGAGGCCATCAGCCCCAGCATTTT
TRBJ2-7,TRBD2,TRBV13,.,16,CASSLGAGGTFDEQYF,TGTGCCAGCAGCTTAGGGGCGGGGGGGACGTTCGACGAGCAGTACTTC
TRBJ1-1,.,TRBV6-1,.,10,CASGVTEAFF,TGTGCCAGCGGAGTGACTGAAGCTTTCTTT
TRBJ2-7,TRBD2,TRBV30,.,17,CAWSVNRRTSLTYEQYF,TGTGCCTGGAGTGTAAATAGGAGGACTAGCCTTACCTACGAGCAGTACTTC
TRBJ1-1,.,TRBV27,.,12,CASSGGGTEAFF,TGTGCCAGCAGTGGGGGCGGCACTGAAGCTTTCTTT
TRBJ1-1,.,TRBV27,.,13,CASRQGLSSEAFF,TGTGCCAGCAGGCAGGGTCTTAGCTCTGAAGCTTTCTTT
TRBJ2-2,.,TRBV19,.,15,CASKIKGEVAGELFF,TGTGCCAGTAAAATAAAAGGGGAGGTGGCCGGGGAGCTGTTTTTT
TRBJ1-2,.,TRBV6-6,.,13,CASSLSDSYGYTF,TGTGCCAGCAGCCTCTCCGACAGCTATGGCTACACCTTC
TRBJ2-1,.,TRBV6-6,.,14,CASSYVGGAGEQFF,TGTGCCAGCAGTTACGTGGGGGGGGCAGGGGAGCAGTTCTTC
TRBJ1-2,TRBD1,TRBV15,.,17,CATSGWDRAVKSYGYTF,TGTGCCACCAGCGGATGGGACAGAGCCGTCAAAAGCTATGGCTACACCTTC
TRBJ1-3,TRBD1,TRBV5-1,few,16,CASSLAPDRDGNTIYF,TGCGCCAGCAGCTTGGCCCCGGACAGGGACGGAAACACCATATATTTT
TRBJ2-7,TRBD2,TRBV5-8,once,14,CASRKTSGVYEQYF,TGTGCCAGCAGGAAGACTAGCGGGGTGTACGAGCAGTACTTC
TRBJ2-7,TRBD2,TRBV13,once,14,CASSFAGGSYEQYF,TGTGCCAGCAGCTTTGCGGGAGGCTCCTACGAGCAGTACTTC
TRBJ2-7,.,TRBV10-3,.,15,CAISGERQISYEQYF,TGTGCCATCAGCGGGGAACGACAAATATCCTACGAGCAGTACTTC
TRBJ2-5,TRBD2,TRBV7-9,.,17,CASSPLPGTSVQETQYF,TGTGCCAGCAGCCCCCTCCCCGGGACTAGCGTACAAGAGACCCAGTACTTC
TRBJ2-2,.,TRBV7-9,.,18,CASREGDSSNPYAGELFF,TGTGCCAGCAGGGAGGGAGACTCCAGCAACCCCTATGCCGGGGAGCTGTTTTTT
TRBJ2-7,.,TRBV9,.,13,CASSRGGRDEQYF,TGTGCCAGCAGCAGAGGGGGGAGGGACGAGCAGTACTTC
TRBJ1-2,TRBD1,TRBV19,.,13,CASSMGTGVGYTF,TGTGCCAGTAGTATGGGGACAGGGGTAGGCTACACCTTC
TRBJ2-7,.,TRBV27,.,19,CASSLSYTWWRQRAYEQYF,TGTGCCAGCAGTTTATCATATACGTGGTGGCGTCAGCGAGCCTACGAGCAGTACTTC
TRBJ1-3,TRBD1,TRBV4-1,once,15,CASSRDRGTGNTIYF,TGCGCCAGCAGCCGAGACAGGGGAACTGGAAACACCATATATTTT
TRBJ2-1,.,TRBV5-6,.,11,CASSLSNEQFF,TGTGCCAGCAGCTTGTCTAATGAGCAGTTCTTC
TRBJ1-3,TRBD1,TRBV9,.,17,CASSVEPGGTGGNTIYF,TGTGCCAGCAGCGTGGAACCAGGGGGCACGGGCGGAAACACCATATATTTT
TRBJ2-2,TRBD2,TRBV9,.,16,CASSELAGGPTGELFF,TGTGCCAGCAGCGAATTAGCGGGAGGGCCCACCGGGGAGCTGTTTTTT
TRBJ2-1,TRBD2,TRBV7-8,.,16,CASSSPGRGGLDEQFF,TGTGCCAGCAGCTCCCCAGGCCGGGGGGGCTTGGATGAGCAGTTCTTC
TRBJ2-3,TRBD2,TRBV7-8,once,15,CASSLTSGIADTQYF,TGTGCCAGCAGCCTGACTAGCGGGATAGCAGATACGCAGTATTTT
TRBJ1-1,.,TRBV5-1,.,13,CASRSQLDTEAFF,TGCGCCAGCAGATCCCAACTCGACACTGAAGCTTTCTTT
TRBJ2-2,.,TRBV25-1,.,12,CASSVGGGELFF,TGTGCCAGCAGTGTCGGTGGCGGGGAGCTGTTTTTT
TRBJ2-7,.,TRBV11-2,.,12,CASSGPTYEQYF,TGTGCCAGCAGCGGGCCAACCTACGAGCAGTACTTC
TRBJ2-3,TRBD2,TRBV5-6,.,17,CASSLATSGRDADTQYF,TGTGCCAGCAGCTTGGCCACTAGCGGGAGGGACGCAGATACGCAGTATTTT
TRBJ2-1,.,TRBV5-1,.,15,CASSLRTATYNEQFF,TGCGCCAGCAGCTTGAGGACAGCTACTTACAATGAGCAGTTCTTC
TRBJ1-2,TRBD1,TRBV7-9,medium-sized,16,CASSTAPTGQNYGYTF,TGTGCCAGCAGCACAGCCCCGACAGGGCAGAACTATGGCTACACCTTC
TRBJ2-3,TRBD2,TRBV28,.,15,CASSKLAGLTDTQYF,TGTGCCAGCAGTAAACTAGCGGGACTCACAGATACGCAGTATTTT
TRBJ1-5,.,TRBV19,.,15,CASSMVGDWNQPQHF,TGTGCCAGTAGTATGGTGGGGGACTGGAATCAGCCCCAGCATTTT
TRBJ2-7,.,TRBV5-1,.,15,CASSLGIERHYEQYF,TGCGCCAGCAGCTTGGGGATAGAGAGGCACTACGAGCAGTACTTC
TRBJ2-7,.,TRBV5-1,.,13,CASSLASSYEQYF,TGCGCCAGCAGCTTGGCCAGCTCCTACGAGCAGTACTTC
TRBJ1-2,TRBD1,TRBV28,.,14,CASSWTGGVTGYTF,TGTGCCAGCAGTTGGACAGGGGGCGTCACCGGCTACACCTTC
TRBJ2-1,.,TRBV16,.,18,CASSQSVSDSISYNEQFF,TGTGCCAGCAGCCAATCGGTGTCGGACAGTATCTCCTACAATGAGCAGTTCTTC
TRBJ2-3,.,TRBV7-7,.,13,CASSLTFADTQYF,TGTGCCAGCAGCTTAACCTTTGCGGATACGCAGTATTTT
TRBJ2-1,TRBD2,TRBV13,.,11,CASSRTSVRFF,TGTGCCAGCAGCCGGACTAGCGTTCGGTTCTTC